The rows below give T cell receptor beta chains drawn from one sample of a study of blood T cell repertoires in COVID-19. The method was immunoSEQ multiplex PCR; TCRdb's version includes in-frame clones alone and lacks a portion of them. The table lists roughly 230,000 clones, around 90% of them singletons, with roughly 7.1% in the top ten. What was sequenced was PBMCs or T cells enriched from blood (not recorded which). The receptors derive from a man aged 25 to 40 in a cohort exposed to, infected with or recovered from COVID-19 (not recorded which). The CDR3 runs from the conserved cysteine through the conserved F or W. A D gene is named only where the DNA matches it firmly. Only some rows state a clone size, as once, few, many or a class for expanded clones.

TRBJ1-3 | - | - | TRBV3-1/TRBV3-2 | TGTGCCAGCAGCCATATAAAGAGCTCTGGAAACACCATATATTTT | CASSHIKSSGNTIYF
TRBJ2-1 | - | - | TRBV11-2 | TGTGCCAGCAGCGCCGGGTTTAGTGGTGAGCAGTTCTTC | CASSAGFSGEQFF
TRBJ2-1 | - | few | TRBV9 | TGTGCCAGCAGCGGGCGGGGGCTCATAAGCGGGGCCAATGAGCAGTTCTTC | CASSGRGLISGANEQFF
TRBJ2-1 | TRBD2 | - | TRBV5-8 | TGTGCCAGCAGCTCTTTGGGACTAGCGGGAGGAGGATTCGATGAGCAGTTCTTC | CASSSLGLAGGGFDEQFF
TRBJ1-1 | TRBD1 | - | TRBV28 | TGTGCCAGCAGTTTAACGACAGGGGAAGCTTTCTTT | CASSLTTGEAFF
TRBJ2-5 | - | - | TRBV21-1 | TGTGCCAGCAGCACGGCAGGGGGCCAGCGAGAGACCCAGTACTTC | CASSTAGGQRETQYF
TRBJ1-2 | TRBD1 | - | TRBV9 | TGTGCCAGCAGCGTACAGGTCTTCGTCCGGACAGGGTCGAGGGGCTACACCTTC | CASSVQVFVRTGSRGYTF
TRBJ2-5 | - | - | TRBV2 | TGTGCCAGCACTCCATCCCCAGGAGAGACCCAGTACTTC | CASTPSPGETQYF
TRBJ1-1 | - | - | TRBV29-1 | TGCAGCGTCGGGGGGCGAGGGTTTAACACTGAAGCTTTCTTT | CSVGGRGFNTEAFF
TRBJ2-3 | - | - | TRBV24-1 | TGTGCCGCCCGTAGCGAGACCACAGATACGCAGTATTTT | CAARSETTDTQYF
TRBJ1-5 | - | - | TRBV5-1 | TGCGCCAGCAGCTCGTACAGACCCTCGACCCAGCATTTT | CASSSYRPSTQHF
TRBJ2-2 | TRBD2 | - | TRBV9 | TGTGCCAGCAGCGTAGGATCGGCTAGCGGATACACCGGGGAGCTGTTTTTT | CASSVGSASGYTGELFF
TRBJ2-4 | TRBD2 | - | TRBV5-1 | TGCGCCAGCAGCTTGGCCGGGACTAGCGGGAGGGGAAAGAACATTCAGTACTTC | CASSLAGTSGRGKNIQYF
TRBJ1-4 | - | - | TRBV7-9 | TGTGCCAGCAGCTTCCGGGGCAGGGGCCCAACTAATGAAAAACTGTTTTTT | CASSFRGRGPTNEKLFF
TRBJ1-2 | - | - | TRBV3-1/TRBV3-2 | TGTGCCAGCAGCGGGAGCCATGGCTACACCTTC | CASSGSHGYTF
TRBJ1-2 | TRBD1 | - | TRBV5-8 | TGTGCCAGCAGCACGGGGACAGTTGCTAACTATGGCTACACCTTC | CASSTGTVANYGYTF
TRBJ2-1 | - | once | TRBV19 | TGTGCCAGTAGTAACCCGGGGAGCTCCTACAATGAGCAGTTCTTC | CASSNPGSSYNEQFF
TRBJ1-2 | - | - | TRBV9 | TGTGCCAGCAGCACCTCGGGTGGGAGAGGCTACACCTTC | CASSTSGGRGYTF
TRBJ2-5 | TRBD1 | few | TRBV6-1 | TGTGCCAGCAGTGAGCGACAGGGCGGACCGGAGACCCAGTACTTC | CASSERQGGPETQYF
TRBJ2-2 | TRBD1 | once | TRBV5-1 | TGCGCCAGCAGCTCCCCGTTAGGTTCGGGACAGGGGTACGGGGAGCTGTTTTTT | CASSSPLGSGQGYGELFF
TRBJ2-1 | - | many | TRBV12-3/TRBV12-4 | TGTGCCAGCACTGAAGGACAGAACAATGAGCAGTTCTTC | CASTEGQNNEQFF
TRBJ2-7 | TRBD2 | - | TRBV5-1 | TGCGCCAGCAGAACGACTAGCGGGAGCTACGAGCAGTACTTC | CASRTTSGSYEQYF
TRBJ1-4 | - | - | TRBV20-1 | TGCAGTGCTAGTTCCCAGGGGAATGAAAAACTGTTTTTT | CSASSQGNEKLFF
TRBJ1-5 | - | once | TRBV7-2 | TGTGCCAGCAGTCGCCGGGTAAATAGCAATCAGCCCCAGCATTTT | CASSRRVNSNQPQHF
TRBJ1-1 | TRBD1 | - | TRBV7-9 | TGTGCCAGCAGCTTGGGACAGGGCGGAAGCACTGAAGCTTTCTTT | CASSLGQGGSTEAFF
TRBJ2-7 | TRBD1 | - | TRBV10-3 | TGTGCCATCAGTGCCTCCGGGACAGGGGGCTACGAGCAGTACTTC | CAISASGTGGYEQYF
TRBJ1-1 | TRBD1 | - | TRBV19 | TGTGCCAGTAGTCTTGGGACAGGGTACACTGAAGCTTTCTTT | CASSLGTGYTEAFF
TRBJ1-2 | TRBD1 | - | TRBV7-3 | TGTGCCAGCAGCTTACGACAGGGGGGAGGCTACACCTTC | CASSLRQGGGYTF
TRBJ1-1 | - | once | TRBV7-2 | TGTGCCAGCAGCTTGGGGGGGGTTGTGGGAATGAACACTGAAGCTTTCTTT | CASSLGGVVGMNTEAFF
TRBJ1-6 | - | - | TRBV12-3/TRBV12-4 | TGTGCCAGCAGTTTCAGGGCAGGGGATACCCTCCACTTT | CASSFRAGDTLHF
TRBJ1-5 | TRBD1 | - | TRBV2 | TGTGCCGTCAGGGGGACAGGGAACGGTCAGCCCCAGCATTTT | CAVRGTGNGQPQHF
TRBJ2-2 | TRBD1 | - | TRBV7-8 | TGTGCCAGCTCGGACAGGGGGGGCACCGGGGAGCTGTTTTTT | CASSDRGGTGELFF
TRBJ2-1 | - | - | TRBV15 | TGTGCCACCAGCACCGACAGGAGACATGAGCAGTTCTTC | CATSTDRRHEQFF
TRBJ2-7 | TRBD2 | - | TRBV11-2 | TGTGCCAGCAGACCTCTAGCGGCAGTCTCCTACGAGCAGTACTTC | CASRPLAAVSYEQYF
TRBJ1-5 | TRBD1 | - | TRBV2 | TGTGCCAGCAAATTGGGACAGGGAGGGTACAATCAGCCCCAGCATTTT | CASKLGQGGYNQPQHF
TRBJ2-5 | - | - | TRBV5-1 | TGCGCCAGCAGAATCGGGGACAAAACCCAAGAGACCCAGTACTTC | CASRIGDKTQETQYF
TRBJ2-5 | TRBD1 | - | TRBV7-7 | TGTGCTAGCAGCCCGGACAGGGGGCGCCAAGGGACCCAGTACTTC | CASSPDRGRQGTQYF
TRBJ1-5 | - | - | TRBV18 | TGTGCCAGCTCACCGGGCGGGAACCGCAATCAGCCCCAGCATTTT | CASSPGGNRNQPQHF
TRBJ2-7 | - | - | TRBV24-1 | TGTGCCACCAGTGATTTGAACCGTCCGGTAGACGAGCAGTACTTC | CATSDLNRPVDEQYF
TRBJ2-3 | - | - | TRBV4-1 | TGCGCCAGCAGCCAAGTACCTCTAGCGCTCAGCACAGATACGCAGTATTTT | CASSQVPLALSTDTQYF
TRBJ1-1 | TRBD1 | once | TRBV4-1 | TGCGCCAGCAGCGCTCCGGGACAGGGGCCCACTGAAGCTTTCTTT | CASSAPGQGPTEAFF
TRBJ2-1 | TRBD2 | - | TRBV9 | TGTGCCAGCAGCGTAAAAAACCCCGGGACTAGCGGGAGTGGTGAGCAGTTCTTC | CASSVKNPGTSGSGEQFF
TRBJ1-6 | TRBD1 | - | TRBV7-2 | TGTGCCAGCAGCTTTATAGGGACAGCACTCCACTTT | CASSFIGTALHF
TRBJ2-7 | - | - | TRBV4-1 | TGCGCCAGCAGCCAAGATGCCTACGGGAAGCAGTACTTC | CASSQDAYGKQYF
TRBJ1-2 | TRBD1 | few | TRBV6-4 | TGTGCCAGCAGTGACACGGACAGGGGGCCTCGGTACTATGGCTACACCTTC | CASSDTDRGPRYYGYTF
TRBJ2-2 | - | - | TRBV5-5 | TGTGCCAGCAGCCTAGGACTAAACACCGGGGAGCTGTTTTTT | CASSLGLNTGELFF
TRBJ2-7 | TRBD1 | once | TRBV28 | TGTGCCAGCAGTACAGGGGGAAGGGGATTTTACGAGCAGTACTTC | CASSTGGRGFYEQYF
TRBJ1-2 | - | - | TRBV6-2/TRBV6-3 | TGTGCCAGCAGTTACTCGGCGCCGCGGGTGGATTATGGCTACACCTTC | CASSYSAPRVDYGYTF
TRBJ1-5 | TRBD1 | - | TRBV4-3 | TGCGCCAGCAGCCAAGGGGACAGGGCTAAGCCCCAGCATTTT | CASSQGDRAKPQHF
TRBJ2-1 | - | - | TRBV5-4 | TGTGCCAGCAGCTTGGATGCCCCCGGGGTGCAGTTCTTC | CASSLDAPGVQFF
TRBJ2-1 | - | - | TRBV15 | TGTGCCACCAGCAGAGTTGATACTAACAATGAGCAGTTCTTC | CATSRVDTNNEQFF
TRBJ2-7 | TRBD1 | - | TRBV6-6 | TGTGCCAGCACTGGACAGGGGTACGAGCAGTACTTC | CASTGQGYEQYF
TRBJ2-5 | - | - | TRBV7-8 | TGTGCCAGCAGCCAAGCCGACTCAGAGACCCAGTACTTC | CASSQADSETQYF
TRBJ2-7 | - | - | TRBV6-5 | TGTGCCAGCAGCTCAGGACAGAGGGAGCAGTACTTC | CASSSGQREQYF
TRBJ2-7 | TRBD2 | - | TRBV15 | TGTGCCACCAGCAGAGATCTGAAAGGGAGGGGCGAGCAGTACTTC | CATSRDLKGRGEQYF
TRBJ2-1 | - | - | TRBV6-5 | TGTGCCAGCAGTTACGGAGGGAGTGGCTCCTACAATGAGCAGTTCTTC | CASSYGGSGSYNEQFF
TRBJ2-2 | TRBD1 | - | TRBV11-3 | TGTGCCAGCACCCAAGGACAGGGGGCGAACACCGGGGAGCTGTTTTTT | CASTQGQGANTGELFF
TRBJ2-5 | - | - | TRBV5-1 | TGCGCCAGCTCTGGGGGCAGGGGATTGGGGTCAGAGACCCAGTACTTC | CASSGGRGLGSETQYF
TRBJ1-1 | - | once | TRBV28 | TGTGCCAGCAGTTTATCCTGGGAGGGGAACACTGAAGCTTTCTTT | CASSLSWEGNTEAFF
TRBJ2-5 | TRBD1 | - | TRBV24-1 | TGTGCCACCAGTGACCCCCGACAGGGTGTAGCAGAGACCCAGTACTTC | CATSDPRQGVAETQYF